These 19 T cell receptor beta chains were all obtained from the same sample, sequenced in a study of shared clonotypes between healthy human individuals (dated by TCRdb to the early 2020s). Library method: the immunoSEQ multiplex PCR assay. Imported from immuneACCESS, the table was reduced by TCRdb to in-frame sequences with V and J called. These copies leave out some clones; in studies compared against another copy, an unresolved V gene accounts for under half, and the cause of the remainder is not known. The sample records 2 million to 3 million clones, over 85% of which are singletons. Approximately 0.35% of the sample belongs to the ten largest clones. Sequencing was carried out using naive CD4+ T cells from PBMCs. Per the publication, the cell subset or site label means: CD45RA+ positively selected. The receptors here all came from a man aged 18 to 29 in good health. Some clones in this sample may be carry-over from other donors' samples.

The V and J genes are TRBV7-2 and TRBJ2-7; 7 bases fit TRBD1. CDR1 and CDR2 (germline): SGHTA, FQGNSA. V trimming: 8 bases; J trimming: 3 bases; junction bases outside the gene matches: 10. The CDR3 is 14 amino acids. The CDR3 bases are TGTGCCAGCGTCCAAGGGACAGCGCTCTACGAGCAGTACTTC. Amino acids: CASVQGTALYEQYF.

A word on this clone: Distinct nucleotide sequences in the sample also encode this CDR3. The rearrangement uses TRBV5-1 and TRBJ2-7; D uncertain. The V end was cut by 0 bases, the J end by 1 base, with 5 bases between. CDR3 length: 13 amino acids. Germline CDR1 reads SGHRS; CDR2 reads YFSETQ. CDR3 sequence: CASSLGASYEQYF. The CDR3, as DNA: TGCGCCAGCAGCTTGGGGGCGTCCTACGAGCAGTACTTC.

As regards this clone: The same CDR3 also results from other DNA sequences found in this sample. This chain links TRBV5-1 with TRBJ2-1; 8 bases map to TRBD1. V lost 0 bases, J lost 0 bases, and 2 bases stayed unmatched. This CDR3 spans 16 amino acids. The germline V gene encodes CDR1 SGHRS and CDR2 YFSETQ. CDR3 region: CASSLGGTGSYNEQFF. The CDR3, as DNA: TGCGCCAGCAGCTTGGGCGGGACAGGCTCCTACAATGAGCAGTTCTTC.

J is TRBJ2-6 and V is TRBV29-1, with D perhaps matching TRBD1 (6 bases). V was cut by 6 bases and J by 3 bases, with 9 bases left in between. Germline-derived CDR1 and CDR2 are SQVTM and ANQGSEA. CDR3 length: 13 amino acids. Written as DNA, the CDR3 is TGCAGCGTCACAGGGTTTGGGGCCAACGTCCTGACTTTC. Translating gives CSVTGFGANVLTF.

The chain uses TRBV6-6 and TRBJ1-1, with unresolved D. Germline V gene lookup returns CDR1 MNHNY and CDR2 SVGAGI (reference sequence). V lost 7 bases and J 10 bases, leaving 13 bases between the germline ends. This CDR3 contains 11 residues. This CDR3 reads CASIGQAVAFF. The CDR3 nucleotides are TGTGCCAGCATCGGGCAGGCAGTAGCTTTCTTT.

This chain links TRBV5-1 with TRBJ2-6; D unclear. Germline lookup yields CDR1 SGHRS and CDR2 YFSETQ. V was clipped by 3 bases and J by 2 bases, with 9 bases between them. The CDR3 has 15 residues. CDR3 in amino acids: CASSSGSPGANVLTF. DNA for the CDR3: TGCGCCAGCAGCTCCGGCTCCCCTGGGGCCAACGTCCTGACTTTC.

The J gene is TRBJ1-5, the V gene TRBV11-2; D gene unclear. V dropped 1 base and J dropped 0 bases, with 10 bases sitting between them. The germline gives CDR1 SGHAT, CDR2 FQNNGV. The CDR3 has 16 amino acids. In DNA, the CDR3 is TGTGCCAGCAGCTTAGGTCGGGCAGATAGCAATCAGCCCCAGCATTTT. Its protein product is CASSLGRADSNQPQHF.

This rearrangement joins TRBV11-1 to TRBJ2-4, with D possibly being TRBD1 or TRBD2 (5 bases each). The CDR3 is 13 residues long. Germline loops: CDR1 SGHAT, CDR2 FQDESV (reference sequence). Deletions cut 5 bases from V and 6 bases from J, with 11 bases between. The CDR3 reads CASSQGTLNIQYF. CDR3 bases: TGTGCCAGCAGCCAAGGGACCTTAAACATTCAGTACTTC.

The chain is built from TRBV19 and TRBJ1-2, with TRBD1 as a possible D gene (5 bases). The germline V gene has CDR1 LNHDA and CDR2 SQIVND (reference sequence). This CDR3 contains 13 residues. V gave up 6 bases and J gave up 8 bases, with 16 bases separating them. The CDR3 loop is CASRIQGSRGYTF. Here the CDR3 DNA reads TGTGCCAGTAGGATTCAGGGCTCACGAGGCTACACCTTC.

This sequence joins TRBV7-3 and TRBJ1-1, with D uncertain. Germline V CDR1 and CDR2: SGHTA, FQGTGA. The V end lost 1 base, the J end lost 0 bases, and 6 bases lay between the germline ends. The CDR3 covers 14 residues. Written as DNA, the CDR3 is TGTGCCAGCAGCTTAATCGCCGTGAACACTGAAGCTTTCTTT. Translating it yields CASSLIAVNTEAFF.

The rearrangement uses TRBV5-1 and TRBJ1-2; the D gene is possibly TRBD1 (5 bases). Germline V gene lookup returns CDR1 SGHRS and CDR2 YFSETQ. V lost 0 bases and J lost 2, with 11 bases in between. The CDR3 length is 15 residues. The CDR3 DNA follows: TGCGCCAGCAGCTTGGTGCGGGGCGGAAACTATGGCTACACCTTC. Its translation: CASSLVRGGNYGYTF.

This CDR3 is CASSPGTGGMRDEKLFF. DNA of the CDR3: TGCGCCAGCAGTCCCGGGACAGGGGGCATGAGAGATGAAAAACTGTTTTTT. V gene TRBV5-1 combines with J gene TRBJ1-4; 12 positions match TRBD1. CDR3 length: 17 residues. V dropped 5 bases and J dropped 6; count of bases not matched to a gene: 11. Germline V gene data show CDR1 as SGHRS and CDR2 as YFSETQ.

The rearrangement links TRBV11-3 to TRBJ1-4; TRBD1 matches 7 bases. V was pared by 4 bases and J by 5 bases, with 7 bases of the junction left unmatched. The CDR3 is made up of 15 amino acids. Germline CDR1 reads SGHNT; CDR2 reads YENEEA. The CDR3 nucleotides read TGTGCCAGCAGCTCGGGGGACAGCGGAAATGAAAAACTGTTTTTT. Translation: CASSSGDSGNEKLFF.

The chain combines TRBV28 with TRBJ1-3, with unresolved D. The CDR3 loop spans 16 amino acids. V was cut by 4 bases and J by 0 bases, with 13 bases left in between. Germline CDR1 and CDR2: MDHEN and SYDVKM. The CDR3 protein is CASSSISRTSGNTIYF. CDR3 nucleotide sequence: TGTGCCAGCAGTTCGATTTCTCGCACCTCTGGAAACACCATATATTTT.

CDR3 loop: CASSPSTGGLYEQYF. The CDR3 nucleotides read TGTGCCAGCAGCCCCTCGACAGGGGGACTTTACGAGCAGTACTTC. The V and J genes are TRBV5-4 and TRBJ2-7; 9 bases are a match to TRBD1. The germline V gene encodes CDR1 SGHNT and CDR2 YYREEE (reference sequence). The ends lost 4 bases at V and 4 bases at J; junction bases unmatched: 9. The CDR3 sequence is 15 residues long.

V and J are TRBV9 and TRBJ1-1; TRBD1 matches at 7 bases. Unmatched junction bases numbered 7, after V lost 3 bases and J lost 2 bases. Per the germline V gene, CDR1 is SGDLS and CDR2 is YYNGEE. CDR3 length: 15 amino acids. The CDR3 region has the DNA TGTGCCAGCAGCGGGGGGGACAGAAGAAACACTGAAGCTTTCTTT. This sequence encodes CASSGGDRRNTEAFF.

This chain joins TRBV18 and TRBJ2-2; no clear D. V lost 0 bases to trimming and J lost 0 bases, with 11 bases between them. Germline-derived CDR1 and CDR2 are KGHSH and LQKENI. CDR3 length equals 17 residues. CDR3 DNA: TGTGCCAGCTCACCACCGGTTCGAGGTTCGAACACCGGGGAGCTGTTTTTT. This translates into CASSPPVRGSNTGELFF.

The genes are TRBV10-3 and TRBJ2-7, with D possibly being TRBD1 or TRBD2 (5 bases each). CDR3 size: 14 residues. The V end was cut by 10 bases, the J end by 0 bases, with 16 bases between. Germline CDR1 reads ENHRY; CDR2 reads SYGVKD. DNA of the CDR3: TGTGCCACACGGGTCGGGACGAACTCCTACGAGCAGTACTTC. This codes for CATRVGTNSYEQYF.

The rearrangement links TRBV5-1 to TRBJ2-3, with 9 bases fitting TRBD1. In germline, CDR1 is SGHRS, CDR2 YFSETQ. V shed 4 bases, J shed 2 bases, and the junction held 5 bases outside the gene matches. This CDR3 is built from 15 residues. The CDR3 protein is CASSNRGRVTDTQYF. CDR3 sequence (DNA): TGCGCCAGCAGCAACAGGGGGCGCGTCACAGATACGCAGTATTTT.